The 31 T cell receptor beta chains in this list originate from one sample, sequenced in a study of human T cells and chemical hapten exposure. TCRdb re-derived calls from the RACE reads in MiXCR, one entry per CDR3 protein. Counted here are over 300,000 distinct CDR3 sequences, roughly 5% occurring once; the ten biggest clones make up approximately 2.4%. The time point here: pre-sensitization, week 0. The treatment is: therapeutic diphenylcyclopropenone sensitization with weekly scalp DPC. The sample consisted of whole blood, taken in connection with sensitization to the hapten diphenylcyclopropenone (DPC). All receptors derive from a woman in her fifties or sixties with alopecia areata. Some clones in this sample may be carry-over from other donors' samples.

This clonotype appeared many times. The gene calls are TRBV20-1 and TRBJ1-2, with TRBD1 matching over 7 bases. The V gene end was trimmed by 5 bases and the J gene end by 0 bases; junction bases not matched to a gene: 9. The CDR3 runs to 15 residues. The germline gives CDR1 DFQATT, CDR2 SNEGSKA (reference sequence). DNA for the CDR3: TGCAGTGCTGATTTCAACAGGGGATCTAACTATGGCTACACCTTC. Amino acid sequence: CSADFNRGSNYGYTF.

V usage is TRBV5-1 and J usage is TRBJ2-6; no firm D call. Germline V gene sequence: CDR1 SGHRS, CDR2 YFSETQ. Trimming removed 0 bases from V and 0 bases from J, with 7 bases in between. CDR3 size: 16 residues. The CDR3 DNA reads TGCGCCAGCAGCTTGGATGGCAACTCTGGGGCCAACGTCCTGACTTTC. It encodes CASSLDGNSGANVLTF.

V usage is TRBV4-2 and J usage is TRBJ1-5, with TRBD1 matching 9 bases. Germline V CDR1 and CDR2: LGHNA, YNFKEQ. The CDR3 runs 15 residues. V gave up 1 base and J gave up 4 bases; unmatched junction bases: 2. The CDR3 DNA follows: TGTGCCAGCAGCCAAGGGACAGGGGAGAATCAGCCCCAGCATTTT. Its translation is CASSQGTGENQPQHF.

The J gene is TRBJ2-1, the V gene TRBV6-1; D unclear. V lost 0 bases, J lost 15 bases, and 12 bases lay in between. Looked up from germline, CDR1 is MNHNS and CDR2 is SASEGT. The CDR3 has 12 residues. Here the CDR3 reads CASSEADFTPFF. The CDR3 nucleotides are TGTGCCAGCAGTGAAGCGGATTTTACTCCGTTCTTC.

This sequence joins TRBV20-1 and TRBJ2-2; 8 bases align to TRBD2. V lost 1 base and J lost 3; bases outside the gene matches: 4. Germline V gene sequence: CDR1 DFQATT, CDR2 SNEGSKA (reference sequence). This CDR3 spans 15 amino acids. CDR3 nucleotide sequence: TGCAGTGCTAGAGGAACTAGCGGTTACACCGGGGAGCTGTTTTTT. Amino acid sequence: CSARGTSGYTGELFF.

The chain joins TRBV12-5 to TRBJ1-1; 8 nucleotides match TRBD1. From germline, CDR1 is LGHNT and CDR2 FRNRAP. The CDR3 length is 14 residues. After removal of 1 base from V and 5 bases from J, the junction contained 3 bases not matched to a gene. In DNA form, the CDR3 reads TGTGCTAGTGGTTTGGGGACAGGGAGTACTGAAGCTTTCTTT. Protein product: CASGLGTGSTEAFF.

The chain couples TRBV20-1 to TRBJ2-3; no definite D call. Between the trimmed V and J ends, which lost 5 bases and 3 bases, there was a span of 15 bases. The CDR3 consists of 14 residues. CDR1 is DFQATT, CDR2 SNEGSKA, per germline (reference sequence). The CDR3 is CSAPDPKWTDTQYF. The CDR3 nucleotides read TGCAGTGCTCCGGACCCCAAGTGGACAGATACGCAGTATTTT.

This clonotype was observed many times. The chain recombines TRBV6-6 with TRBJ2-3, with 8 bases aligning to TRBD2. CDR3 length equals 17 residues. The V gene end was trimmed by 6 bases and the J gene end by 0 bases; junction bases not matched to a gene: 11. Looked up from germline, CDR1 is MNHNY and CDR2 is SVGAGI (reference sequence). CDR3 sequence: CASSLILADTSTDTQYF. CDR3 bases: TGTGCCAGCAGCTTAATACTAGCGGATACTAGCACAGATACGCAGTATTTT.

This clonotype was seen at least ten times. The chain has TRBV7-9 and TRBJ2-1, with 8 bases identical to TRBD1. This CDR3 region has 15 residues. With V trimmed by 5 bases and J by 9 bases, 12 bases remained unmatched. Germline lookup yields CDR1 SEHNR and CDR2 FQNEAQ (reference sequence). CDR3 protein: CASSRLTGAIGEQFF. Written as DNA, the CDR3 is TGTGCCAGCAGCCGCCTGACAGGGGCTATCGGTGAGCAGTTCTTC.

This clonotype was seen only a few times. The rearrangement uses TRBV2 and TRBJ1-4, with D tentatively TRBD1 (5 bases). The V end was cut by 6 bases, the J end by 7 bases, with 15 bases between. CDR1 is SNHLY and CDR2 is FYNNEI in the germline V gene. The CDR3 runs 14 residues. The CDR3 loop reads CASRQGIRAEKLFF. The DNA of the CDR3 is TGTGCCAGCAGGCAGGGAATTCGTGCTGAAAAACTGTTTTTT.

This clonotype was counted ten times or more. The rearrangement joins TRBV2 to TRBJ2-5, with 7 bases matching TRBD2. With V trimmed by 4 bases and J by 9 bases, 5 bases remained unmatched. The CDR3 spans 12 residues. Germline loops: CDR1 SNHLY, CDR2 FYNNEI. CDR3 DNA: TGTGCCAGCAGTGGAGGCCGGGAGGCCCAGTACTTC. This gives the protein CASSGGREAQYF.

In its sample, this clonotype was seen many times. The rearrangement uses TRBV10-2 and TRBJ1-1, with no clear D. CDR3 length equals 13 residues. Trimming removed 3 bases at V and 4 bases at J, with 9 bases between. The V gene's germline CDR1 is WSHSY and CDR2 SAAADI. Written as DNA, the CDR3 is TGCGCCAGCAGTGAATATCGGGTCACTGAAGCTTTCTTT. It translates to CASSEYRVTEAFF.

This clonotype was observed at least ten times. V gene TRBV12-3 or TRBV12-4 combines with J gene TRBJ2-2, with 9 bases matching TRBD1. The CDR3 extends over 13 amino acids. The CDR3 sequence: CALQGALTGELFF. The CDR3 bases are TGTGCTTTACAGGGGGCGCTTACCGGGGAGCTGTTTTTT.

This clonotype was detected only a few times. V and J are TRBV29-1 and TRBJ1-2; weak D call: TRBD1 (6 bases). This CDR3 has 13 amino acids. The V end lost 8 bases, the J end lost 7 bases, and 20 bases lay between the germline ends. Germline CDR1 reads SQVTM; CDR2 reads ANQGSEA. The CDR3 DNA follows: TGCAGCATCAGGGACATGAGGATTGGTGGCTACACCTTC. Translated: CSIRDMRIGGYTF.

This clonotype appeared once. The chain has TRBV11-2 and TRBJ2-1; maybe TRBD1 (6 bases). Germline V CDR1 and CDR2: SGHAT, FQNNGV. With 3 bases removed from V and 8 bases from J, the gap between germline ends came to 14 bases. There are 14 residues in the CDR3. The CDR3 bases are TGTGCCAGCAGCTTCTTAAGGGGGAGCGATGAGCAGTTCTTC. This codes for CASSFLRGSDEQFF.

This clonotype was found many times. The chain recombines TRBV12-3 or TRBV12-4 with TRBJ2-5, with D unresolved. V lost 2 bases to trimming and J lost 7 bases, with 8 bases between them. The CDR3 loop spans 12 amino acids. The DNA of the CDR3 is TGTGCCAGCAGTTTACCCCCGGGGACCCAGTACTTC. Protein sequence: CASSLPPGTQYF.

This clonotype was seen ten or more times. The chain links TRBV10-3 to TRBJ1-2, with D maybe TRBD1 (6 bases). The CDR3 runs 14 residues. CDR1 is ENHRY and CDR2 is SYGVKD in the germline V gene. V was trimmed by 3 bases and J by 8 bases, leaving 16 bases between them. The CDR3 DNA is TGTGCCATCAGTGATAATAGGGGGACGGAAGGCTACACCTTC. Translating it yields CAISDNRGTEGYTF.

This clonotype was counted many times. The rearrangement links TRBV7-2 to TRBJ2-7, with TRBD2 identical over 7 bases. The CDR3 is 13 residues long. The ends lost 8 bases at V and 4 bases at J; junction bases unmatched: 8. Germline CDR1 and CDR2: SGHTA and FQGNSA. In DNA form, the CDR3 reads TGTGCCAGCGGCCGACTAGCCCTGTACGAGCAGTACTTC. Translated: CASGRLALYEQYF.

The chain couples TRBV7-9 to TRBJ1-5, with D possibly matching TRBD1 (5 bases). This CDR3 contains 16 residues. Trimming took 5 bases from V and 6 from J, leaving 20 bases between them. Per the germline V gene, CDR1 is SEHNR and CDR2 is FQNEAQ (reference sequence). CDR3 sequence reads: CASSLSLDSGAQPQHF. The CDR3 nucleotides read TGTGCCAGCAGCCTCAGCCTCGACAGTGGCGCTCAGCCCCAGCATTTT.

The rearrangement uses TRBV27 and TRBJ1-2; D is uncertain. V lost 2 bases and J lost 3, with 10 bases in between. Germline CDR1 reads MNHEY; CDR2 reads SMNVEV (reference sequence). The CDR3 extends over 14 amino acids. The chain's CDR3 is CASSLAGGDYGYTF. The CDR3 DNA reads as TGTGCCAGCAGTTTAGCAGGTGGGGACTATGGCTACACCTTC.

This clonotype has a count of ten or more. The chain is built from TRBV6-1 and TRBJ2-7; TRBD1 is a possible D gene (6 bases). Germline V CDR1 and CDR2: MNHNS, SASEGT. V lost 6 bases and J 7 bases, leaving 13 bases between the germline ends. This CDR3 contains 12 residues. CDR3 DNA: TGTGCCAGCAGGGCGCAGGGGCGAGAGCAGTACTTC. The encoded protein is CASRAQGREQYF.

This clonotype occurred many times. The chain employs TRBV28 and TRBJ1-5; 10 positions agree with TRBD1. CDR3 length: 12 residues. Germline CDR1 MDHEN, CDR2 SYDVKM. Trimming took 10 bases from V and 15 from J; bases not matched to a gene: 12. The CDR3 nucleotides read TGTGCCATAACCCAGGACAGGGGGGAACGGCATTTT. This encodes CAITQDRGERHF. The full variable domain, its missing parts supplied by reference TRBV28 and TRBJ1-5, is DVKVTQSSRYLVKRTGEKVFLECVQDMDHENMFWYRQDPGLGLRLIYFSYDVKMKEKGDIPEGYSVSREKKERFSLILESASTNQTSMYLCAITQDRGERHFGDGTRLSIL.

This chain connects TRBV20-1 to TRBJ2-3, with D perhaps being TRBD1 or TRBD2 (5 bases each). The germline CDR1 and CDR2 sequences are DFQATT and SNEGSKA (reference sequence). The V and J ends lost 2 bases and 11 bases respectively, with 14 bases between them. This CDR3 is 12 amino acids long. The CDR3 DNA sequence: TGCAGTGCTAGATCGGGTAGGGGAGTGCAGTATTTT. As protein: CSARSGRGVQYF.

V is TRBV28 and J is TRBJ2-6, with 7 bases matching TRBD1. Germline CDR1 reads MDHEN; CDR2 reads SYDVKM. The ends lost 5 bases at V and 2 bases at J; junction bases unmatched: 6. This CDR3 is built from 16 residues. The CDR3 nucleotides read TGTGCCAGCAGTGTCCCTACAGGGGCTGGGGCCAACGTCCTGACTTTC. Translated, it gives CASSVPTGAGANVLTF.

This clonotype was observed at least ten times. The chain links TRBV6-1 to TRBJ1-5, with D maybe TRBD1 (5 bases). Germline V gene data show CDR1 as MNHNS and CDR2 as SASEGT. Between the trimmed V and J ends, which lost 4 bases and 3 bases, there was a span of 16 bases. The CDR3 has 16 residues. The CDR3 loop is CASSGSTVPLNQPQHF. The CDR3 DNA is TGTGCCAGCAGTGGATCGACAGTCCCCCTCAATCAGCCCCAGCATTTT.

Ten or more counts support this clonotype. The chain joins TRBV4-3 to TRBJ2-3, with D perhaps TRBD1 (5 bases). V lost 1 base and J lost 0, with 8 bases in between. CDR1 is LGHNA, CDR2 YSLEER, per germline. This CDR3 has 15 residues. The CDR3 DNA is TGCGCCAGCAGCCAAGGGACACCTAGCACAGATACGCAGTATTTT. It codes for CASSQGTPSTDTQYF.

This clonotype has only a few counts. The rearrangement links TRBV20-1 to TRBJ1-2; 9 positions match TRBD1. This CDR3 is built from 13 residues. V was clipped by 6 bases and J by 4 bases; unmatched bases: 6. Germline assignment: CDR1 DFQATT and CDR2 SNEGSKA (reference sequence). The CDR3 sequence is CSALQGAGYGYTF. CDR3 nucleotides: TGCAGTGCCCTACAGGGGGCCGGCTATGGCTACACCTTC.

In its sample, this clonotype was seen a few times. The chain employs TRBV15 and TRBJ2-7; 14 nucleotides match TRBD2. The CDR3 runs to 19 residues. J was trimmed by 5 bases and V by 0 bases; bases with no gene match: 12. Germline CDR1 reads LNHNV; CDR2 reads YYDKDF (reference sequence). CDR3 amino acids: CATSRDPATSGRASNEQYF. The CDR3 DNA reads as TGTGCCACCAGCAGAGATCCTGCGACTAGCGGGAGGGCAAGTAACGAGCAGTACTTC. Complete variable domain (other parts from reference TRBV15 and TRBJ2-7): DAMVIQNPRYQVTQFGKPVTLSCSQTLNHNVMYWYQQKSSQAPKLLFHYYDKDFNNEADTPDNFQSRRPNTSFCFLDIRSPGLGDTAMYLCATSRDPATSGRASNEQYFGPGTRLTVT.

This chain connects TRBV9 to TRBJ2-2, with a possible D match to TRBD1 (6 bases). V lost 3 bases to trimming and J lost 0 bases, with 12 bases between them. Germline V lookup: CDR1 SGDLS, CDR2 YYNGEE. CDR3 length: 16 residues. The CDR3 here is CASSASGQPNTGELFF. Written as DNA, the CDR3 is TGTGCCAGCAGCGCATCAGGACAGCCGAACACCGGGGAGCTGTTTTTT.

There are many counts of this clonotype. This chain links TRBV29-1 with TRBJ2-3; a weak D match, TRBD2 (5 bases). V lost 4 bases and J 1 base, leaving 9 bases between the germline ends. From germline, CDR1 is SQVTM and CDR2 ANQGSEA. This CDR3 region has 13 residues. CDR3 residues: CSVGGGRTDTQYF. The CDR3 DNA sequence: TGCAGCGTTGGTGGCGGGCGCACAGATACGCAGTATTTT.

This clonotype was detected only a few times. A read error may produce the germline difference seen at one junction end. The chain carries TRBV11-2 and TRBJ2-1; D not certain. Germline-derived CDR1 and CDR2 are SGHAT and FQNNGV. The CDR3 extends over 14 amino acids. As DNA, the CDR3 is TGTGCCAGCAGCTTAGTAAGCTCCCACAATGAGCAGTTCTTC. It yields the protein CASSLVSSHNEQFF.